The entry below gives a single TCR beta chain sequence along with its context. Its target antigen remains unknown. Nothing much larger sits one base from this clone, and base qualities are not available. The CDR3 has 14 amino acids, counting the end cysteine and phenylalanine. The kept DNA is CDR3 alone, 42 bases in frame from the first base. Sequences LNHDA (CDR1) and SQIVND (CDR2) are obtained from the germline V gene (reference sequence). From V the trimming removes 6 bases and from J it removes 1 base, while the gene matches leave 2 bases of the junction unaccounted for. The data stem from a study of blood T cell repertoires in COVID-19 (dated by TCRdb to about 2020). Regarding the study in general: Collaborator samples came from the United States, Italy and Spain and covered acute and convalescent phases of COVID-19. Where available, HLA class I and class II types were obtained from metadata supplied by the sample provider rather than from assay-based typing. The prospective study material was composed of cDNA or gDNA derived from T cells, B-cell-depleted T cells, or PBMCs. Samples came from the ongoing ImmuneRACE study (first 160 participants) plus 1,254 subjects from 6 global collaborators. The repertoires were made available in a free public database intended to serve as a resource for research on the immune response to SARS-CoV-2. Sample metadata almost always included a de-identified subject ID, COVID-19 status, age in years and sex. Deeply sampled blood TCRbeta repertoires from subjects exposed to, actively infected with, or recovered from COVID-19 were included in the dataset. Results and caveats for the whole study, not just this receptor: How much clinical and demographic metadata was included differed by source and by participant, and the metadata was provided uncurated.

The immunoSEQ Assay, a bias-controlled multiplex PCR, was used to amplify TCRbeta CDR3 regions from genomic DNA. The study's processing was this. The number of nucleated cells in each sample was estimated from the amplification of reference gene primers within the assay. Sequence reads were collapsed and filtered to measure the absolute abundance of every unique TCRbeta CDR3 rearrangement. For each sample, productive Simpson clonality was calculated by taking the square root of Simpson's diversity index across productive rearrangements. The source is immuneACCESS, and TCRdb retained only in-frame sequences with V and J called. Part of the clones is not carried over; for the studies checked, unresolved V genes explain less than half of this, and the remainder is unexplained. V, J and clone size are those of that table, while D and trimming were read from the DNA. For this sample there are about 320,000 clones; 83% appear just once. Jointly, the top ten make up about 1.2% of the sample.

The collaborating institutions used their own protocols to collect whole blood in K2EDTA tubes. Collaborator samples were shipped for TCRbeta analysis as frozen whole blood, isolated PBMCs, or DNA extracted from either sample type. This TCR derives from a woman between 50 and 59 years old with acute or convalescent COVID-19. Sample: peripheral blood. The chain is made from TRBV19 and TRBJ2-3; 9 middle bases align to TRBD2. DNA sequence: TGTGCCAGTAGGGAGCGGGGGGGCACAGATACGCAGTATTTT. It translates as CASRERGGTDTQYF.